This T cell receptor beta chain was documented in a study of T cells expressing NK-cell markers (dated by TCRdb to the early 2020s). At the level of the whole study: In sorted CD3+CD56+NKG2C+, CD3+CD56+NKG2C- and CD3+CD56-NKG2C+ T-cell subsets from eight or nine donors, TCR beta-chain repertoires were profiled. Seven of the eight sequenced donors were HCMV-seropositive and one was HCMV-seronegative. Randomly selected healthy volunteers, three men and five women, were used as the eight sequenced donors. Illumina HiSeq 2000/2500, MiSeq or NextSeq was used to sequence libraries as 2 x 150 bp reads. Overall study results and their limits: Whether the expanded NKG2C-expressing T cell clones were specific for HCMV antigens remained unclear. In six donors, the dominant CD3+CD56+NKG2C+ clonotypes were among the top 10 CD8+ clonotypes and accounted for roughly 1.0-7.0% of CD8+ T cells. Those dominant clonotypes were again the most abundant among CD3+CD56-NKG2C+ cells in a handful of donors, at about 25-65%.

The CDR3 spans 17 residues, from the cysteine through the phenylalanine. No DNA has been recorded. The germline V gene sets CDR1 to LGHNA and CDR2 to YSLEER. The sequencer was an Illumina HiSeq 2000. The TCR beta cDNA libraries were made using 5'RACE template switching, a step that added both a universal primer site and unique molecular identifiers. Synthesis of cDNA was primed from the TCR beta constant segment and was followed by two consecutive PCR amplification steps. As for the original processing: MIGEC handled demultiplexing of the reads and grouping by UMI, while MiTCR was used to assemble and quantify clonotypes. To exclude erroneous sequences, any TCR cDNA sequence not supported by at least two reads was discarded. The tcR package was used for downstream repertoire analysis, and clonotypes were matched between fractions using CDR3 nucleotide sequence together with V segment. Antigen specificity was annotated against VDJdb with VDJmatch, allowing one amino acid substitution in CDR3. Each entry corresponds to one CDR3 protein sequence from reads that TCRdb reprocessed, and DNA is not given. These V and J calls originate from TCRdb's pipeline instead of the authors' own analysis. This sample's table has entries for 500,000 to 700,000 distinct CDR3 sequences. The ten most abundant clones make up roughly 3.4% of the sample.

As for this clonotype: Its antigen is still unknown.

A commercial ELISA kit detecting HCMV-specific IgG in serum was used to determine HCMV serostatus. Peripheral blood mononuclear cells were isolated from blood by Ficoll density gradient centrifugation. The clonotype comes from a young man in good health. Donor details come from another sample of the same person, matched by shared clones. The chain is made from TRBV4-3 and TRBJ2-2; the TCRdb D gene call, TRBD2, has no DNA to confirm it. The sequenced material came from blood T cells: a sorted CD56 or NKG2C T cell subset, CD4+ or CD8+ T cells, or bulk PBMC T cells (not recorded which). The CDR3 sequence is CASSQDARTSGTGELFF.